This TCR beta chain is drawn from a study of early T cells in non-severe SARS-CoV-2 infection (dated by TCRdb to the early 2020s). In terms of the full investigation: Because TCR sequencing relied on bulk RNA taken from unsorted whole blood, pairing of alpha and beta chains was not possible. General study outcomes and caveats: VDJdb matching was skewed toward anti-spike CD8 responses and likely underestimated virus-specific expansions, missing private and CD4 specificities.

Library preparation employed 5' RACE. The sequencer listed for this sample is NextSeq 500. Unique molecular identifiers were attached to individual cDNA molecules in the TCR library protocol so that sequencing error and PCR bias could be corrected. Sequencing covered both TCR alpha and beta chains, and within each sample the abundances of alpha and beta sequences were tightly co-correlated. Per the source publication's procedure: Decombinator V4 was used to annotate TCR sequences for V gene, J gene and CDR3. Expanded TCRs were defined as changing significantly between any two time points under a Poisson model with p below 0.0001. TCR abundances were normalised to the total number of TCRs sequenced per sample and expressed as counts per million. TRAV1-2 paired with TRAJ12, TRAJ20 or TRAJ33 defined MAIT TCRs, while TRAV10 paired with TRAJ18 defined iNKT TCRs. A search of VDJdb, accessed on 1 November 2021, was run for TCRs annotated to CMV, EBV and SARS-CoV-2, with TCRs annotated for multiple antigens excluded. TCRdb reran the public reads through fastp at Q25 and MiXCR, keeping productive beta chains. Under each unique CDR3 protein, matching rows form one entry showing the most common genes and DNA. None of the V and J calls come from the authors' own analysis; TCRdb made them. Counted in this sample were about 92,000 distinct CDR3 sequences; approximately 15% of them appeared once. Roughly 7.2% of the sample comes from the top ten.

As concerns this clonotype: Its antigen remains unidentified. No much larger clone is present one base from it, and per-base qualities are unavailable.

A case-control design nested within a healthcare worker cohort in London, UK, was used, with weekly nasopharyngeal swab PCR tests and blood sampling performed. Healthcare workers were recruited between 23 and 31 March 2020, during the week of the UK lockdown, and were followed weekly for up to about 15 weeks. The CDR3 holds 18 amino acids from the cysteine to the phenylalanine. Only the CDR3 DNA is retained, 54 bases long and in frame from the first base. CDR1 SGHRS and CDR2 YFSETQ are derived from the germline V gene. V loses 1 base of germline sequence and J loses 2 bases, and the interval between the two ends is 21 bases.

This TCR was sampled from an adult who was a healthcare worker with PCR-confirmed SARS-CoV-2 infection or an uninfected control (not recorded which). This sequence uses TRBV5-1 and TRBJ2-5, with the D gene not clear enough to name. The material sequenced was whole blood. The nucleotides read TGCGCCAGCAGCTTGAACCAACCCGTTGGCGTTTTACAAGAGACCCAGTACTTC. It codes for CASSLNQPVGVLQETQYF.